Listed here are 4 T cell receptor beta chains from one sample, sequenced in a study of blood T cell repertoires in COVID-19. Assay: immunoSEQ multiplex PCR; the TCRdb copy retains only in-frame clones and omits some. The sample yields 80,000 to 100,000 clones, 80% seen once. Sequencing was carried out using peripheral blood. Every receptor here comes from a woman in her 70s with acute or convalescent COVID-19.

The V and J genes are TRBV28 and TRBJ1-2; tentative D call: TRBD1 (6 bases). This CDR3 spans 15 amino acids. The germline V and J ends were trimmed by 7 bases and 2 bases, with 17 bases remaining between them. Germline lookup yields CDR1 MDHEN and CDR2 SYDVKM. The CDR3 here is CASTLGGRWNYGYTF. CDR3 nucleotides: TGTGCCAGCACCCTGGGGGGGCGATGGAACTATGGCTACACCTTC.

The chain joins TRBV2 to TRBJ1-1; 7 bases fit TRBD1. Germline V gives CDR1 SNHLY, CDR2 FYNNEI. V trimming: 5 bases; J trimming: 1 base; junction bases outside the gene matches: 10. The CDR3 sequence is 16 residues long. CDR3 coding DNA: TGTGCCAGCAGTCAGCGGCAGGGGGTGGCGAACACTGAAGCTTTCTTT. This gives the protein CASSQRQGVANTEAFF. The full variable domain, rest sourced from reference TRBV2 and TRBJ1-1, is EPEVTQTPSHQVTQMGQEVILRCVPISNHLYFYWYRQILGQKVEFLVSFYNNEISEKSEIFDDQFSVERPDGSNFTLKIRSTKLEDSAMYFCASSQRQGVANTEAFFGQGTRLTVV.

J is TRBJ1-1 and V is TRBV11-2; D is perhaps TRBD1 (5 bases). The CDR3 contains 12 residues. CDR1 and CDR2 (germline): SGHAT, FQNNGV. Trimming pared 2 bases from V and 9 bases from J, leaving 10 bases between. DNA of the CDR3: TGTGCCAGCAGCTTAATAGCAGGGAAAGCTTTCTTT. Protein sequence: CASSLIAGKAFF.

The chain links TRBV19 to TRBJ2-1; 13 nucleotides match TRBD2. The CDR3 extends over 15 amino acids. V lost 3 bases and J lost 11; bases outside the gene matches: 7. Germline V lookup: CDR1 LNHDA, CDR2 SQIVND (reference sequence). CDR3 DNA sequence: TGTGCCAGTAGTATCCAGGGGGGACTAGCGGGAAAGCAGTTCTTC. Translation gives CASSIQGGLAGKQFF.